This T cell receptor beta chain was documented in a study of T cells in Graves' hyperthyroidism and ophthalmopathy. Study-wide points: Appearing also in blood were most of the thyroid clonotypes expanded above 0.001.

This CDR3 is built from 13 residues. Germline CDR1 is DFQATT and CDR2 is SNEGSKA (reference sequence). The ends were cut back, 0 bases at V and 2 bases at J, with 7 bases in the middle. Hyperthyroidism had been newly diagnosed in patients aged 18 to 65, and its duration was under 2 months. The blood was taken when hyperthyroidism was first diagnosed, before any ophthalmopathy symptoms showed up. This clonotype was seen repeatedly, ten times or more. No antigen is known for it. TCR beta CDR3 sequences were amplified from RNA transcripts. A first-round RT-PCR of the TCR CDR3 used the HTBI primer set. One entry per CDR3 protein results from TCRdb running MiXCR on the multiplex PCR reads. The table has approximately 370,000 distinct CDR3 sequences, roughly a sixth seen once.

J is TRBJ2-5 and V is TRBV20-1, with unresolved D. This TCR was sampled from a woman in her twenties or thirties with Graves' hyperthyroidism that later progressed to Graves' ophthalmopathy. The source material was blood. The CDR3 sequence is CSARDTMQETQYF. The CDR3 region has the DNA TGCAGTGCTAGAGACACCATGCAAGAGACCCAGTACTTC.